These T cell receptor beta chains were read from a single sample in a study of cytomegalovirus exposure and HLA in healthy donors. Using immunoSEQ multiplex PCR, the repertoire was profiled, and TCRdb retains in-frame clones only, with some absent. The sample features about 52,000 clones, with 9% to 15% in its top ten. The specimen sequenced was PBMCs. The source is a woman aged 55-70 years in good health and CMV-seropositive. Each CDR3 is given with its conserved first and last residue. A D gene is named only where the DNA matches it firmly. Clone size is given for some rows only: seen once, a few or many times, or a class if the clone is expanded.

V,size,D,J,CDR3,DNA
TRBV28,.,.,TRBJ2-4,CASSLVAAKNIQYF,TGTGCCAGCAGTTTGGTGGCAGCCAAAAACATTCAGTACTTC
TRBV19,.,TRBD1,TRBJ1-2,CASRPGWSRQGHYGYTF,TGTGCCAGTAGACCTGGATGGTCCCGACAGGGACACTATGGCTACACCTTC
TRBV19,medium-sized,TRBD1,TRBJ1-3,CASSGQGGTGNTIYF,TGTGCCAGTAGTGGACAGGGAGGAACTGGAAACACCATATATTTT
TRBV13,.,.,TRBJ2-7,CASSPRQGGSYEQYF,TGTGCCAGCAGCCCTCGACAGGGAGGCTCCTACGAGCAGTACTTC
TRBV9,.,.,TRBJ1-4,CASSVGVGAREKLFF,TGTGCCAGCAGCGTAGGGGTGGGGGCGCGAGAAAAACTGTTTTTT
TRBV6-6,.,.,TRBJ1-4,CASRGMTTNEKLFF,TGTGCCAGCCGGGGGATGACAACTAATGAAAAACTGTTTTTT
TRBV4-1,.,.,TRBJ2-1,CASSQDNQYNEQFF,TGCGCCAGCAGCCAAGATAACCAGTACAATGAGCAGTTCTTC
TRBV5-6,.,.,TRBJ1-1,CASSLRQYTEAFF,TGTGCCAGCAGCTTAAGACAATACACTGAAGCTTTCTTT
TRBV5-1,.,TRBD2,TRBJ2-5,CASSLDLAGGAGKKYF,TGCGCCAGCAGCTTGGACCTAGCGGGGGGGGCCGGGAAGAAGTACTTC
TRBV7-2,.,.,TRBJ1-4,CASSLDSATNEKLFF,TGTGCCAGCAGCCTAGACAGTGCAACTAATGAAAAACTGTTTTTT
TRBV2,.,TRBD2,TRBJ2-5,CASTREASGGAETQYF,TGTGCCAGCACCCGGGAGGCTAGCGGGGGGGCTGAGACCCAGTACTTC
TRBV7-8,.,TRBD1,TRBJ2-7,CASSLGGQVAYEQYF,TGTGCCAGCAGCTTAGGGGGACAGGTAGCCTACGAGCAGTACTTC
TRBV6-6,.,.,TRBJ2-5,CASSGGLLYQETQYF,TGTGCCAGCAGTGGGGGACTTTTGTACCAAGAGACCCAGTACTTC
TRBV7-2,.,TRBD1,TRBJ1-2,CASSSTGNYGYTF,TGTGCCAGCAGCTCGACAGGGAACTATGGCTACACCTTC
TRBV11-3,.,TRBD2,TRBJ2-5,CASSQGASGGAPQETQYF,TGTGCCAGCAGCCAGGGGGCTAGCGGGGGGGCCCCCCAGGAGACCCAGTACTTC
TRBV6-1,.,.,TRBJ2-5,CASSSAGAGETQYF,TGTGCCAGCAGTAGCGCAGGGGCTGGGGAGACCCAGTACTTC